These T cell receptor beta chains were read from a single sample in a study of early T cells in non-severe SARS-CoV-2 infection. MiXCR, applied by TCRdb to the 5' RACE reads, yields one record per CDR3 protein. The table has approximately 50,000 distinct CDR3 sequences, approximately 7.5% seen once; the top ten hold 5% to 6.5%. The sequenced material came from whole blood. Every receptor here comes from an adult who was a healthcare worker with PCR-confirmed SARS-CoV-2 infection or an uninfected control (not recorded which). The CDR3 runs from the conserved cysteine through the conserved F or W. A D gene is named only where the DNA matches it firmly. Size is stated for part of the rows, as once, few or many counts, or as a class when the clone is expanded.

>.|TRBJ1-5|TRBV12-3/TRBV12-4|many
CASSLKVSDQPQHF
TGTGCCAGCAGTTTAAAAGTGTCAGATCAGCCCCAGCATTTT
>TRBD1|TRBJ1-1|TRBV12-3/TRBV12-4|many
CASILDRLNTEAFF
TGTGCCAGCATCCTGGACAGGTTGAACACTGAAGCTTTCTTT
>.|TRBJ2-5|TRBV3-1|.
CASRGRAGAETQYF
TGTGCCAGCCGCGGAAGAGCAGGGGCAGAGACCCAGTACTTC
>.|TRBJ1-3|TRBV7-6|many
CASSPQLGGNTIYF
TGTGCCAGCAGCCCCCAGTTGGGGGGAAACACCATATATTTT
>TRBD1|TRBJ1-5|TRBV18|many
CASSRQGKEPQHF
TGTGCCAGCTCACGACAGGGAAAGGAGCCCCAGCATTTT
>.|TRBJ1-2|TRBV5-5|many
CASSLVEGSYGYTF
TGTGCCAGCAGCTTGGTGGAGGGGAGCTATGGCTACACCTTC
>TRBD2|TRBJ2-1|TRBV4-2|few
CASSQDRLAGRGGNEQFF
TGTGCCAGCAGCCAAGATAGGCTAGCGGGACGGGGGGGCAATGAGCAGTTCTTC
>.|TRBJ1-5|TRBV6-5|many
CASSYSQTSNQPQHF
TGTGCCAGCAGTTACTCGCAGACGAGCAATCAGCCCCAGCATTTT
>.|TRBJ2-7|TRBV29-1|many
CSVEAFGSYEQYF
TGCAGCGTTGAGGCGTTTGGATCCTACGAGCAGTACTTC
>TRBD1|TRBJ1-5|TRBV7-2|.
CASSSMGQAYQPQHF
TGTGCCAGCAGCTCGATGGGACAGGCGTATCAGCCCCAGCATTTT
>TRBD1|TRBJ1-2|TRBV12-3/TRBV12-4|.
CASSRDRVVTF
TGTGCCAGCAGCCGGGACAGGGTAGTTACCTTC
>TRBD1|TRBJ2-7|TRBV10-3|many
CAIRDRAAYEQYF
TGTGCCATCCGGGACAGGGCCGCCTACGAGCAGTACTTC
>.|TRBJ1-3|TRBV7-9|few
CASSPWGLRQVHSGNTIYF
TGTGCCAGCAGCCCGTGGGGACTTCGGCAGGTTCACTCTGGAAACACCATATATTTT
>TRBD1|TRBJ2-4|TRBV6-2/TRBV6-3|many
CAIKKVGQGANIQYF
TGTGCCATCAAAAAGGTCGGACAGGGGGCGAACATTCAGTACTTC
>.|TRBJ2-7|TRBV29-1|many
CSVPGPLEQYF
TGCAGCGTTCCGGGACCCTTGGAGCAGTACTTC
>.|TRBJ2-2|TRBV19|few
CASSIGNTGELFF
TGTGCCAGTAGTATCGGAAACACCGGGGAGCTGTTTTTT
>TRBD1|TRBJ1-6|TRBV27|many
CASSLSYRGLSPLHF
TGTGCCAGCAGTTTAAGTTACAGGGGGCTCTCACCCCTCCACTTT
>TRBD2|TRBJ2-5|TRBV6-2/TRBV6-3|.
CASSSSGGHGETQYF
TGTGCCAGCAGTTCTAGCGGGGGTCATGGGGAGACCCAGTACTTC
>.|TRBJ2-3|TRBV4-3|few
CASSQDRGADTQYF
TGCGCCAGCAGCCAAGACAGGGGAGCCGATACGCAGTATTTT
>.|TRBJ1-5|TRBV19|many
CASSTWTSLSNQPQHF
TGTGCCAGTAGTACCTGGACATCCCTTAGCAATCAGCCCCAGCATTTT
>TRBD1|TRBJ2-7|TRBV18|.
CASSHPTGYEQYF
TGTGCCAGCTCACATCCGACAGGGTACGAGCAGTACTTC
>.|TRBJ1-6|TRBV21-1|.
CASSKVAFIGYNSPLHF
TGTGCCAGCAGCAAAGTGGCCTTTATTGGCTATAATTCACCCCTCCACTTT
>.|TRBJ2-1|TRBV15|many
CATSQTYNEQFF
TGTGCCACCAGCCAGACCTACAATGAGCAGTTCTTC
>.|TRBJ1-2|TRBV12-3/TRBV12-4|many
CASSLAMNGYTF
TGTGCCAGCAGTTTAGCAATGAATGGCTACACCTTC
>.|TRBJ2-1|TRBV5-4|few
CASSLASRSSYNEQFF
TGTGCCAGCAGCTTGGCCAGCAGGAGCTCCTACAATGAGCAGTTCTTC
>TRBD1|TRBJ1-2|TRBV9|many
CASSDMSGTGSYGYTF
TGTGCCAGCAGCGACATGTCAGGGACAGGGAGCTATGGCTACACCTTC
>.|TRBJ1-2|TRBV11-2|many
CASSSPDSRYGYTF
TGTGCCAGCAGCTCCCCGGACAGCCGCTATGGCTACACCTTC
>.|TRBJ2-7|TRBV30|many
CAWMGSSYEQYF
TGTGCCTGGATGGGAAGCTCCTACGAGCAGTACTTC
>.|TRBJ1-4|TRBV2|many
CASSEGEATNEKLFF
TGTGCCAGCAGTGAAGGAGAGGCAACTAATGAAAAACTGTTTTTT
>.|TRBJ1-1|TRBV5-4|many
CASSRASVNTEVFF
TGTGCCAGCAGCCGCGCTTCAGTGAACACTGAAGTTTTCTTT
>.|TRBJ2-2|TRBV6-2/TRBV6-3|once
CASRLTRGSGELFF
TGTGCCAGCAGGCTTACTAGGGGATCCGGGGAGCTGTTTTTT
>.|TRBJ2-2|TRBV20-1|.
CSARDWAGGNTGELFF
TGCAGTGCTAGAGATTGGGCCGGGGGCAACACCGGGGAGCTGTTTTTT
>.|TRBJ1-5|TRBV12-3/TRBV12-4|many
CASSLPGNQPQHF
TGTGCCAGCAGTTTGCCGGGCAATCAGCCCCAGCATTTT
>TRBD2|TRBJ2-3|TRBV30|many
CAWSSRLAGPTDTQYF
TGTGCCTGGAGTTCTCGACTAGCGGGCCCCACAGATACGCAGTATTTT
>.|TRBJ1-1|TRBV6-2/TRBV6-3|many
CASSYSASLNTEAFF
TGTGCCAGCAGTTACTCGGCCAGTTTGAACACTGAAGCTTTCTTT
>.|TRBJ1-5|TRBV6-5|many
CATGFNQPQHF
TGCGCCACGGGGTTTAATCAGCCCCAGCATTTT
>TRBD2|TRBJ2-2|TRBV6-2/TRBV6-3|many
CASSYGTSVTGELFF
TGTGCCAGCAGTTACGGGACTAGCGTCACCGGGGAGCTGTTTTTT
>.|TRBJ1-2|TRBV6-2/TRBV6-3|many
CASSQARYGYTF
TGTGCCAGCAGCCAGGCCCGATATGGCTACACCTTC
>.|TRBJ2-2|TRBV11-2|.
CASSLVGELFF
TGTGCCAGCAGCTTAGTAGGGGAGCTGTTTTTT
>TRBD1|TRBJ2-1|TRBV20-1|.
CSARQTGGLDNEQFF
TGCAGTGCTAGACAAACAGGGGGTCTCGACAATGAGCAGTTCTTC
>.|TRBJ1-5|TRBV11-2|.
CASSLGVNQPQHF
TGTGCCAGCAGCTTAGGGGTTAATCAGCCCCAGCATTTT
>.|TRBJ1-1|TRBV6-2/TRBV6-3|few
CASSLQGLITEAFF
TGTGCCAGCAGTCTCCAGGGCCTAATCACTGAAGCTTTCTTT
>TRBD2|TRBJ2-1|TRBV2|many
CASSKLAGGSYNEQFF
TGTGCCAGCAGTAAACTAGCGGGGGGGTCCTACAATGAGCAGTTCTTC
>.|TRBJ2-7|TRBV7-9|many
CASSLVRGSRDEQYF
TGTGCCAGCAGCTTAGTGAGGGGTTCGAGGGACGAGCAGTACTTC
>TRBD2|TRBJ2-3|TRBV12-3/TRBV12-4|few
CASTRALAWADTQYF
TGTGCCAGCACCCGCGCACTAGCGTGGGCAGATACGCAGTATTTT
>TRBD2|TRBJ2-7|TRBV20-1|many
CSARLAGTYEQYF
TGCAGTGCTCGACTAGCGGGGACCTACGAGCAGTACTTC
>.|TRBJ1-6|TRBV20-1|.
CSARSPPLGSPLHF
TGCAGTGCTAGATCGCCTCCCTTGGGATCACCCCTCCACTTT
>TRBD1|TRBJ2-7|TRBV20-1|few
CSASRDRGYEQYF
TGCAGTGCTAGCCGGGACAGGGGCTACGAGCAGTACTTC